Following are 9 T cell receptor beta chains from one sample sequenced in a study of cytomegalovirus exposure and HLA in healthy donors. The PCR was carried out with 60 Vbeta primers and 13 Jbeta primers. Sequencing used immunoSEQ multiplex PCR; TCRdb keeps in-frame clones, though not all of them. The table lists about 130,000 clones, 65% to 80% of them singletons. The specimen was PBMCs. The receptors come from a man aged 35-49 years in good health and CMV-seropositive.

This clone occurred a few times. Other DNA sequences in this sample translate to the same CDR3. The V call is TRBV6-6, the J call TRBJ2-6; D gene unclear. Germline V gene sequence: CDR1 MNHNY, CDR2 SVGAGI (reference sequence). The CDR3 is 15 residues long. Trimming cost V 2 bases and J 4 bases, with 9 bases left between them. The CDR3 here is CASSYELSGANVLTF. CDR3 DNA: TGTGCCAGCAGTTACGAGCTGTCAGGGGCCAACGTCCTGACTTTC.

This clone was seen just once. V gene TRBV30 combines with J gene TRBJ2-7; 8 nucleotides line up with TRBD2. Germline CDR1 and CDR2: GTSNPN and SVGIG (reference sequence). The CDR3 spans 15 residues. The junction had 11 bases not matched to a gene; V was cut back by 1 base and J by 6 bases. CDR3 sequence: CAWSGSGASGFEQYF. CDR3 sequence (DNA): TGTGCCTGGAGTGGTAGCGGGGCAAGCGGCTTCGAGCAGTACTTC.

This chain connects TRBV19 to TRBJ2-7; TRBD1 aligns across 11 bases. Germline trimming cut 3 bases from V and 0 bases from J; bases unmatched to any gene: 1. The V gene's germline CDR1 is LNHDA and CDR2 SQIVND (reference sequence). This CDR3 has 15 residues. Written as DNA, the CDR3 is TGTGCCAGTAGTATCGGACAGGGGGCCTCCTACGAGCAGTACTTC. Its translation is CASSIGQGASYEQYF.

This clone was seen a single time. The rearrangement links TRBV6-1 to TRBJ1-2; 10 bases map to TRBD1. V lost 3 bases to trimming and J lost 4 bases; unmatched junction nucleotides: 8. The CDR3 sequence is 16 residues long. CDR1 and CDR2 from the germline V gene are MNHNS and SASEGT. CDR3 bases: TGTGCCAGCAGTGAGGGGACAGGGGCCCCAGGCTATGGCTACACCTTC. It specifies CASSEGTGAPGYGYTF.

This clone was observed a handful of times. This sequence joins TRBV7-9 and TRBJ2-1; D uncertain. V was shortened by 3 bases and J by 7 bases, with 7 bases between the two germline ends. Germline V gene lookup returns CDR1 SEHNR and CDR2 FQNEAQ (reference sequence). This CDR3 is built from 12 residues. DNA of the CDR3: TGTGCCAGCAGCTTTACCGGGAATGAGCAGTTCTTC. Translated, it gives CASSFTGNEQFF.

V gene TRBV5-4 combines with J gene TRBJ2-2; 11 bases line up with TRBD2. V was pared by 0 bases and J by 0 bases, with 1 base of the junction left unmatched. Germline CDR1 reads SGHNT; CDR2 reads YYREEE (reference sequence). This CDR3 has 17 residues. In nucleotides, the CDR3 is TGTGCCAGCAGCTTGGGACTAGCGGGATCGAACACCGGGGAGCTGTTTTTT. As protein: CASSLGLAGSNTGELFF.

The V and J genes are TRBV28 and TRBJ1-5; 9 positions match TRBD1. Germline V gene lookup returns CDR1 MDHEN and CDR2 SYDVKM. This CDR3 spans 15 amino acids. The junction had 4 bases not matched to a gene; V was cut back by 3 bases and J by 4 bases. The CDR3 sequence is CASSFWDRVNQPQHF. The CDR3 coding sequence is TGTGCCAGCAGTTTCTGGGACAGGGTTAATCAGCCCCAGCATTTT.

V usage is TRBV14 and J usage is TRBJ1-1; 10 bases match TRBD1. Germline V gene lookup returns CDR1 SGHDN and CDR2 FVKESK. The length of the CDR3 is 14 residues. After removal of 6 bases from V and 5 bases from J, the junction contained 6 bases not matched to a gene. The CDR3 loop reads CASRSTGGVTEAFF. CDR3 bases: TGTGCCAGCAGGTCGACAGGGGGCGTTACTGAAGCTTTCTTT. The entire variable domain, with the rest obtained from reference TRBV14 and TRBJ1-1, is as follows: EAGVTQFPSHSVIEKGQTVTLRCDPISGHDNLYWYRRVMGKEIKFLLHFVKESKQDESGMPNNRFLAERTGGTYSTLKVQPAELEDSGVYFCASRSTGGVTEAFFGQGTRLTVV.

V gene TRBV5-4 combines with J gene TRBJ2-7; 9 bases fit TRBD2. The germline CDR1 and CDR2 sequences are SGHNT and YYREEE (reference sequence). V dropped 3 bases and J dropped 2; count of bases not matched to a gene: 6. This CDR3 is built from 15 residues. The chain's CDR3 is CASSSRLAAPYEQYF. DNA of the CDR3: TGTGCCAGCAGCTCTCGACTAGCGGCTCCCTACGAGCAGTACTTC.